This paragraph covers one TCR beta chain sequence. Its antigen is unidentified. TCRdb keeps only in-frame clones here, not all; method: immunoSEQ multiplex PCR. The repertoire holds 150,000 to 200,000 clones, with around 88% as singletons. This record belongs to a study of T cell responses to AZD1222 COVID-19 vaccine. Study findings and constraints: Spike-specific TCR breadth and depth went up after people got two AZD1222 doses. Baseline seropositivity characterized only six AZD1222 recipients.

CDR3 length equals 15 residues. The germline V gene encodes CDR1 SGHNT and CDR2 YYREEE (reference sequence). The V gene end was trimmed by 4 bases and the J gene end by 4 bases; junction bases not matched to a gene: 8. The chain is built from TRBV5-4 and TRBJ2-7; 10 bases match TRBD1. The specimen comprised peripheral blood, sampled 28 days after the second AZD1222 dose. This TCR came from an adult who received the AZD1222 COVID-19 vaccine. CDR3 DNA: TGTGCCAGCAGCCGCCCGGGACAGGGGTGGTACGAGCAGTACTTC. Translation gives CASSRPGQGWYEQYF.